This is a list of T cell receptor beta chains from one sample in a study of T cell responses to AZD1222 COVID-19 vaccine. The repertoire was sequenced with immunoSEQ multiplex PCR; TCRdb's copy has only in-frame clones and lacks some. The sample lists around 200,000 clones; 88% were seen once. The material sequenced was peripheral blood, taken on day 0 of AZD1222 vaccination. These receptors were taken from an adult in good health. Both conserved end residues are part of each CDR3. The order of the fields is clone size, D gene, V gene, J gene, CDR3 protein, CDR3 DNA. D genes are given only for firm matches. Clone size is stated in some rows and not others, as once, few, many or a class when expanded.

-,TRBD1,TRBV7-2,TRBJ2-5,CASSSDRGGGETQYF,TGTGCCAGCAGCTCAGACAGGGGCGGCGGGGAGACCCAGTACTTC
few,-,TRBV5-1,TRBJ1-1,CASRPGEGTEAFF,TGCGCCAGCAGGCCCGGTGAGGGCACTGAAGCTTTCTTT
few,TRBD1,TRBV7-3,TRBJ2-5,CASSPYGQGTQYF,TGTGCCAGCAGCCCTTACGGACAGGGGACCCAGTACTTC
once,-,TRBV6-2/TRBV6-3,TRBJ2-5,CASSYRPWLFQETQYF,TGTGCCAGCAGTTATAGGCCCTGGCTCTTCCAAGAGACCCAGTACTTC
-,-,TRBV7-9,TRBJ2-7,CASSPLGQAYEQYF,TGTGCCAGCAGCCCCTTGGGGCAGGCCTACGAGCAGTACTTC
-,TRBD1,TRBV5-1,TRBJ1-3,CASSSGQSGNTIYF,TGCGCCAGCAGCTCGGGACAGAGTGGAAACACCATATATTTT
-,-,TRBV5-4,TRBJ1-6,CASSLGGKSSYNSPLHF,TGTGCCAGCAGCTTGGGAGGGAAAAGCTCCTATAATTCACCCCTCCACTTT
-,TRBD1,TRBV28,TRBJ2-5,CASSLPGQGKETQYF,TGTGCCAGCAGTTTACCGGGACAGGGTAAAGAGACCCAGTACTTC
-,-,TRBV19,TRBJ2-5,CASGVVGETQYF,TGTGCCAGTGGCGTGGTCGGGGAGACCCAGTACTTC
-,-,TRBV7-2,TRBJ1-2,CASSADRNYGYTF,TGTGCCAGCAGCGCCGACAGGAACTATGGCTACACCTTC
-,-,TRBV27,TRBJ2-1,CASSLLSPRSSYNEQFF,TGTGCCAGCAGTTTACTCTCTCCAAGGAGCTCCTACAATGAGCAGTTCTTC
once,TRBD2,TRBV7-7,TRBJ2-2,CASSDRGPGLAGVNTGELFF,TGTGCTAGCAGTGATAGGGGTCCGGGACTAGCGGGAGTCAACACCGGGGAGCTGTTTTTT
-,-,TRBV9,TRBJ1-1,CASSADGGTEAFF,TGTGCCAGCAGCGCGGACGGAGGCACTGAAGCTTTCTTT
-,-,TRBV19,TRBJ2-3,CASLPGGVGTDTQYF,TGTGCCAGTCTCCCTGGTGGGGTGGGGACAGATACGCAGTATTTT
-,TRBD2,TRBV25-1,TRBJ2-5,CASSRTSGGAETQYF,TGTGCCAGCAGTAGGACTAGCGGGGGGGCAGAGACCCAGTACTTC
-,TRBD1,TRBV15,TRBJ2-7,CATSRAFGDRGLDEQYF,TGTGCCACCAGCAGAGCGTTTGGAGACAGGGGGCTAGACGAGCAGTACTTC
once,-,TRBV7-3,TRBJ2-5,CASSRDWQETQYF,TGTGCCAGCAGCCGGGACTGGCAAGAGACCCAGTACTTC
few,-,TRBV5-1,TRBJ2-5,CASTTSGTDQETQYF,TGCGCCAGCACCACGTCCGGCACAGATCAAGAGACCCAGTACTTC
-,-,TRBV28,TRBJ1-1,CAGRAMNTEAFF,TGTGCGGGGCGGGCAATGAACACTGAAGCTTTCTTT
-,TRBD2,TRBV4-2,TRBJ2-5,CASSQAGLAGLETQYF,TGTGCCAGCAGCCAAGCGGGACTAGCGGGGTTGGAGACCCAGTACTTC
-,TRBD1,TRBV30,TRBJ1-2,CAWNARDRGNGYTF,TGTGCCTGGAATGCTCGGGACAGGGGGAATGGCTACACCTTC
-,-,TRBV18,TRBJ1-2,CASTLGNYGYTF,TGTGCCAGCACGCTCGGGAACTATGGCTACACCTTC
-,TRBD2,TRBV30,TRBJ2-7,CAWSILAGGGSYEQYF,TGTGCCTGGAGTATTCTAGCGGGAGGGGGGTCCTACGAGCAGTACTTC
-,-,TRBV9,TRBJ2-3,CASSVEVWGPDTQYF,TGTGCCAGCAGCGTAGAAGTTTGGGGGCCAGATACGCAGTATTTT
few,TRBD1,TRBV7-2,TRBJ1-4,CASSRTGVKDEKLFF,TGTGCCAGCAGCCGTACAGGGGTGAAGGATGAAAAACTGTTTTTT
-,-,TRBV6-2/TRBV6-3,TRBJ1-2,CASIPAGHSLTNYGYTF,TGTGCCAGCATCCCCGCGGGACACAGCCTTACTAACTATGGCTACACCTTC
-,-,TRBV29-1,TRBJ2-7,CSVEGGLQGDEQYF,TGCAGCGTTGAAGGGGGGTTGCAGGGTGACGAGCAGTACTTC
few,-,TRBV28,TRBJ1-1,CASSSYQGVNTEAFF,TGTGCCAGCAGTTCGTACCAAGGGGTGAACACTGAAGCTTTCTTT
-,TRBD2,TRBV5-8,TRBJ2-1,CASSLLAGGPGNEQFF,TGTGCCAGCAGCTTATTAGCGGGGGGGCCGGGCAATGAGCAGTTCTTC
-,-,TRBV19,TRBJ1-1,CATRSGSNTEAFF,TGTGCCACCAGATCCGGCAGCAACACTGAAGCTTTCTTT
-,-,TRBV13,TRBJ1-2,CASSLGTGANYGYTF,TGTGCCAGCAGCTTAGGGACTGGAGCTAACTATGGCTACACCTTC
-,-,TRBV5-5,TRBJ1-1,CASSLAGLEAFF,TGTGCCAGCAGCTTGGCTGGACTTGAAGCTTTCTTT
once,-,TRBV27,TRBJ1-2,CASSPGQTTDLTPYGYTF,TGTGCCAGCAGTCCAGGACAGACCACAGATTTAACTCCCTATGGCTACACCTTC
-,-,TRBV28,TRBJ1-3,CASSLSWAGPGNTIYF,TGTGCCAGCAGTTTAAGTTGGGCGGGACCGGGAAACACCATATATTTT
-,TRBD2,TRBV9,TRBJ2-5,CASSVPGGLGETQYF,TGTGCCAGCAGCGTACCGGGGGGGCTCGGGGAGACCCAGTACTTC
once,TRBD1,TRBV5-1,TRBJ2-2,CASSSTGGSGELFF,TGCGCCAGCAGCAGCACAGGGGGCAGCGGGGAGCTGTTTTTT
-,-,TRBV2,TRBJ1-4,CASSDGNEKLFF,TGTGCCAGCAGCGACGGGAATGAAAAACTGTTTTTT
-,-,TRBV14,TRBJ1-6,CASSQGQLNSPLHF,TGTGCCAGCAGCCAAGGACAGCTCAATTCACCCCTCCACTTT
-,-,TRBV18,TRBJ2-7,CASSPYRGDYEQYF,TGTGCCAGCTCACCATATCGGGGAGACTACGAGCAGTACTTC
-,TRBD1,TRBV28,TRBJ1-2,CASSSPYRGDYGYTF,TGTGCCAGCAGTTCCCCCTACAGGGGAGACTATGGCTACACCTTC
once,-,TRBV15,TRBJ2-7,CATSRDRLYEQYF,TGTGCCACCAGCAGAGATCGGCTCTACGAGCAGTACTTC
-,-,TRBV18,TRBJ1-1,CASSPGHMNTEAFF,TGTGCCAGCTCACCAGGACATATGAACACTGAAGCTTTCTTT
-,TRBD2,TRBV6-5,TRBJ2-5,CASSYLRGVQETQYF,TGTGCCAGCAGTTATCTTCGGGGGGTGCAAGAGACCCAGTACTTC
-,-,TRBV27,TRBJ1-2,CASSLQGKPYGYTF,TGTGCCAGCAGTTTACAGGGTAAACCCTATGGCTACACCTTC
-,TRBD2,TRBV19,TRBJ2-2,CAIRTSGDTGELFF,TGTGCCATCAGGACTAGCGGGGACACCGGGGAGCTGTTTTTT
-,-,TRBV11-2,TRBJ1-2,CASSLGQTNYGYTF,TGTGCCAGCAGCTTAGGTCAGACTAACTATGGCTACACCTTC
-,TRBD1,TRBV11-2,TRBJ1-4,CASSLQGALEKLFF,TGTGCCAGCAGCCTACAGGGGGCGCTTGAAAAACTGTTTTTT